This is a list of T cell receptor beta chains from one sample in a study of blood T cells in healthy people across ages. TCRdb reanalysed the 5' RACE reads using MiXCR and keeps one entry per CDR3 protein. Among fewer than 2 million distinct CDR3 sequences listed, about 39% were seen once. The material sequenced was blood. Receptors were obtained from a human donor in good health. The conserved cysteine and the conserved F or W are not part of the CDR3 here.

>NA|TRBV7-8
ASSLAWGRDYEQY
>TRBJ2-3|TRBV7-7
ASSPQYLGLGDTQY
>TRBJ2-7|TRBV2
ASSEGGVQLYEQY
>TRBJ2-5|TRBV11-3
ASSLGVEVKQETQY
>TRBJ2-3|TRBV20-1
SARDMASGGDTQY
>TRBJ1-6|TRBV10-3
AISEGQGDSPLH
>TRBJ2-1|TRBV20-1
SARGLAGVLSYNEQF
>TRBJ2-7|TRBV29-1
SVEDVPGRGSYEQY
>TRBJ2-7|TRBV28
TSSPPPDFYEQY
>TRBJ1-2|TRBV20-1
SASDRWGYT
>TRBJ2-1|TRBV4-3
ASSQAGRTEQF
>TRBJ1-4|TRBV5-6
ASSLLKVDRQKLF
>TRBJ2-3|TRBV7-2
ASSSEGWDTQY
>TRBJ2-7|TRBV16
ASSQDFTVGHEQY
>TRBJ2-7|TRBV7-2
ASSLILGSSEQY
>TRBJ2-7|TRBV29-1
SAEPGPPYERY